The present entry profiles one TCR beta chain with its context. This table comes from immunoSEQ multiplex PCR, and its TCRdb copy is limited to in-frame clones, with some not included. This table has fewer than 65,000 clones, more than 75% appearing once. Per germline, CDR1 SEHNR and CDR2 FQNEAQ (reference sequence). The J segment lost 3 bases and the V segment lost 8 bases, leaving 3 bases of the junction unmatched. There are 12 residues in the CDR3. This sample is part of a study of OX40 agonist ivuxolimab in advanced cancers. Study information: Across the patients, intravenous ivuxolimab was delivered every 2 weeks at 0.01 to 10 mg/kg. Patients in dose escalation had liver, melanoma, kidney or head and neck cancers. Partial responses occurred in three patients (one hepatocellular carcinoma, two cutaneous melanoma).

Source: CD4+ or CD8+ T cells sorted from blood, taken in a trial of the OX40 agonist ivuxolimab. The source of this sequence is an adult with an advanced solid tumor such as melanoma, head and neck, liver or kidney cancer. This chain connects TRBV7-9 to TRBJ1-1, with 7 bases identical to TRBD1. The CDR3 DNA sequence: TGTGCCAGCGCCAGGGGGGACACTGAAGCTTTCTTT. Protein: CASARGDTEAFF.